The 30 T cell receptor beta chains presented below share a single source sample, sequenced in a study of beta chain features in type 1 diabetes. Expressed TCRB transcripts were sequenced, since all the RNA that had been isolated was reverse transcribed. The data were produced by immunoSEQ multiplex PCR, yet TCRdb's version contains in-frame clones alone and is incomplete. The sample includes 200,000 to 250,000 clones, 9.6% of them seen just once. Sequenced sample: naive CD4+ T cells from blood. These receptor sequences come from a woman aged 18-30 years in good health.

This clone showed up just a few times. This chain joins TRBV29-1 and TRBJ1-1; D is perhaps TRBD1 (5 bases). The germline gives CDR1 SQVTM, CDR2 ANQGSEA. Trimming removed 7 bases from V and 1 base from J, with 10 bases in between. CDR3 length: 12 amino acids. The CDR3 region is CSADDRNTEAFF. The CDR3 DNA reads as TGCAGCGCCGATGACAGGAACACTGAAGCTTTCTTT. The complete variable domain, with remaining parts taken from reference TRBV29-1 and TRBJ1-1, reads SAVISQKPSRDICQRGTSLTIQCQVDSQVTMMFWYRQQPGQSLTLIATANQGSEATYESGFVIDKFPISRPNLTFSTLTVSNMSPEDSSIYLCSADDRNTEAFFGQGTRLTVV.

This clone was found a few times. The chain joins TRBV28 to TRBJ1-5; D not resolved. The V gene's germline CDR1 is MDHEN and CDR2 SYDVKM. The CDR3 covers 15 residues. Trimming cost V 3 bases and J 7 bases, with 16 bases left between them. CDR3 nucleotides: TGTGCCAGCAGTTTTGCCGCCCTCGGAGAGCAGCCCCAGCATTTT. It is translated as CASSFAALGEQPQHF.

This clone came up a few times. The V and J genes are TRBV18 and TRBJ2-1; D may be TRBD2 (5 bases). This CDR3 contains 16 residues. The germline gives CDR1 KGHSH, CDR2 LQKENI. V lost 3 bases and J 4 bases, leaving 16 bases between the germline ends. The CDR3: CASSPPSGIGYNEQFF. The CDR3 bases are TGTGCCAGCTCACCTCCATCGGGAATTGGGTACAATGAGCAGTTCTTC.

This clone showed up just a few times. The chain combines TRBV14 with TRBJ2-3; TRBD2 aligns across 8 bases. Trimming cost V 6 bases and J 0 bases; bases outside gene matches: 2. Germline loops: CDR1 SGHDN, CDR2 FVKESK. This CDR3 has 14 amino acids. CDR3 DNA: TGTGCCAGCAGTGTAGCGGGGAGCACAGATACGCAGTATTTT. This gives the protein CASSVAGSTDTQYF.

There are a few counts of this clone. V and J are TRBV6-1 and TRBJ1-2, with D tentatively TRBD1 (5 bases). Trimming stripped 2 bases from V and 9 bases from J, with 10 bases between. The germline CDR1 and CDR2 sequences are MNHNS and SASEGT. The CDR3 is 12 residues long. The CDR3 protein is CASSERGLSYTF. The CDR3 DNA sequence: TGTGCCAGCAGTGAAAGGGGACTGAGCTACACCTTC.

The table lists this clone with a few counts. DNA for the CDR3: TGTGCCAGCAGCCTATCACAGATGACTGAAGCTTTCTTT. This sequence encodes CASSLSQMTEAFF. The rearrangement links TRBV5-4 to TRBJ1-1; no definite D call. The CDR3 runs to 13 residues. The V end was cut by 4 bases, the J end by 5 bases, with 12 bases between. The germline CDR1 and CDR2 sequences are SGHNT and YYREEE (reference sequence). Complete variable domain (other parts from reference TRBV5-4 and TRBJ1-1): ETGVTQSPTHLIKTRGQQVTLRCSSQSGHNTVSWYQQALGQGPQFIFQYYREEENGRGNFPPRFSGLQFPNYSSELNVNALELDDSALYLCASSLSQMTEAFFGQGTRLTVV.

The V and J genes are TRBV27 and TRBJ2-2; possible D gene TRBD1, 6 bases. CDR3 length: 15 amino acids. V dropped 6 bases and J dropped 0 bases, with 11 bases sitting between them. From germline, CDR1 is MNHEY and CDR2 SMNVEV (reference sequence). In DNA, the CDR3 is TGTGCCAGCAGATGGGGGCTCGCGAACACCGGGGAGCTGTTTTTT. Protein: CASRWGLANTGELFF.

The chain combines TRBV2 with TRBJ2-7; 9 bases fit TRBD1. The trim removed 5 bases at V and 2 bases at J, leaving 7 bases unmatched. CDR1 and CDR2 from the germline V gene are SNHLY and FYNNEI. The CDR3 is made up of 15 amino acids. CDR3 sequence: CASSKGQGMAYEQYF. The CDR3 coding sequence is TGTGCCAGCAGTAAGGGACAGGGTATGGCCTACGAGCAGTACTTC.

This clone showed up just a few times. The gene calls are TRBV18 and TRBJ1-6; D is ambiguous. Germline lookup yields CDR1 KGHSH and CDR2 LQKENI. CDR3 length: 13 residues. V was cut by 2 bases and J by 8 bases, with 7 bases left in between. The CDR3 here is CASSPIPDSPLHF. The DNA for the CDR3 is TGTGCCAGCTCACCAATCCCAGATTCACCCCTCCACTTT.

CDR3 sequence (DNA): TGCGCCAGCAGCCAAGCAACCGACAGGTGGAATACCGGGGAGCTGTTTTTT. Amino acids: CASSQATDRWNTGELFF. The chain uses TRBV4-1 and TRBJ2-2; TRBD1 might be the D (6 bases). The CDR3 is made up of 17 amino acids. With 1 base removed from V and 5 bases from J, the gap between germline ends came to 17 bases. Germline V gene data show CDR1 as MGHRA and CDR2 as YSYEKL.

This clone was counted between two and nine times. The chain has TRBV11-1 and TRBJ2-3, with TRBD2 matching 8 bases. Unmatched junction bases numbered 9, after V lost 5 bases and J lost 11 bases. Germline V gene data show CDR1 as SGHAT and CDR2 as FQDESV (reference sequence). The CDR3 has 13 residues. CDR3 bases: TGTGCCAGCAGCCCGGGGGGGGGCTTAGGGCAGTATTTT. Amino acid sequence: CASSPGGGLGQYF.

The chain recombines TRBV29-1 with TRBJ2-7; TRBD1 aligns across 10 bases. This CDR3 is 13 amino acids long. J was trimmed by 4 bases and V by 5 bases; bases with no gene match: 5. The germline V gene has CDR1 SQVTM and CDR2 ANQGSEA. CDR3 amino acids: CSVRWTGGYEQYF. The CDR3 DNA follows: TGCAGCGTTCGCTGGACAGGGGGGTACGAGCAGTACTTC.

This clone has only one observation. This chain uses TRBV9 with TRBJ1-2; 8 nucleotides line up with TRBD1. Germline values: CDR1 SGDLS, CDR2 YYNGEE. This CDR3 has 17 amino acids. V dropped 4 bases and J dropped 3; count of bases not matched to a gene: 14. The DNA of the CDR3 is TGTGCCAGCAGCCCAACGGCCTCGGACAGGGTGGACTATGGCTACACCTTC. Its protein is CASSPTASDRVDYGYTF.

This clone was seen more than once but under ten times. V usage is TRBV5-4 and J usage is TRBJ2-1, with 7 bases identical to TRBD2. CDR3 length: 15 amino acids. Trimming cost V 4 bases and J 5 bases; bases outside gene matches: 9. Germline values: CDR1 SGHNT, CDR2 YYREEE (reference sequence). CDR3 sequence: CASSPDAGVNNEQFF. The CDR3 DNA is TGTGCCAGCAGCCCTGACGCGGGGGTAAACAATGAGCAGTTCTTC.

V and J are TRBV6-5 and TRBJ1-1; TRBD1 matches at 7 bases. Germline V gene data show CDR1 as MNHEY and CDR2 as SVGAGI. The CDR3 is made up of 13 amino acids. V shed 8 bases, J shed 1 base, and the junction held 4 bases outside the gene matches. CDR3 in DNA: TGTGCCAGCCCGGGACAGCAGAACACTGAAGCTTTCTTT. It encodes CASPGQQNTEAFF.

This sequence joins TRBV19 and TRBJ1-2; 7 nucleotides line up with TRBD1. This CDR3 is built from 14 residues. The germline V gene has CDR1 LNHDA and CDR2 SQIVND (reference sequence). V lost 8 bases and J lost 4; bases outside the gene matches: 10. This CDR3 is CASGQAGWGYGYTF. The CDR3 bases are TGTGCCAGTGGACAGGCGGGTTGGGGCTATGGCTACACCTTC.

This clone was picked up a small number of times. The chain carries TRBV5-1 and TRBJ2-5; D perhaps matches TRBD1 (6 bases). V was pared by 4 bases and J by 4 bases, with 14 bases between. The CDR3 is made up of 14 amino acids. Germline V lookup: CDR1 SGHRS, CDR2 YFSETQ. The CDR3 spells CASSDWTDRETQYF. The CDR3 DNA sequence: TGCGCCAGCAGCGACTGGACAGATCGAGAGACCCAGTACTTC.

In its sample, this clone was seen a few times. The gene calls are TRBV4-1 and TRBJ2-7; maybe TRBD1 (5 bases). This CDR3 spans 17 amino acids. The germline CDR1 and CDR2 sequences are MGHRA and YSYEKL. The ends were cut back, 4 bases at V and 3 bases at J, with 22 bases in the middle. CDR3 loop: CASSPLHRGATVYEQYF. The CDR3 DNA is TGCGCCAGCAGCCCATTGCATAGGGGTGCAACTGTCTACGAGCAGTACTTC.

The rearrangement links TRBV7-6 to TRBJ1-1; TRBD1 might be the D (6 bases). The CDR3 loop spans 16 amino acids. The germline V and J ends were trimmed by 5 bases and 1 base, with 17 bases remaining between them. Germline CDR1 reads SGHVS; CDR2 reads FNYEAQ. The CDR3 DNA follows: TGTGCCAGCAGCCCGGGAGGGGGAAGGGCGAACACTGAAGCTTTCTTT. It translates to CASSPGGGRANTEAFF.

There are a few counts of this clone. The J gene is TRBJ2-2, the V gene TRBV19, with D hard to call. The CDR3 has 16 residues. Germline CDR1 LNHDA, CDR2 SQIVND (reference sequence). The V and J ends lost 6 bases and 2 bases respectively, with 16 bases between them. The DNA for the CDR3 is TGTGCCAGTAGCTCTCGAGCGACGCGAAACACCGGGGAGCTGTTTTTT. Translated: CASSSRATRNTGELFF. Full variable domain (rest looked up from reference TRBV19 and TRBJ2-2): DGGITQSPKYLFRKEGQNVTLSCEQNLNHDAMYWYRQDPGQGLRLIYYSQIVNDFQKGDIAEGYSVSREKKESFPLTVTSAQKNPTAFYLCASSSRATRNTGELFFGEGSRLTVL.

Only a few counts were recorded for this clone. The J gene is TRBJ2-1, the V gene TRBV5-1, with 9 positions matching TRBD1. V was pared by 2 bases and J by 7 bases, with 4 bases of the junction left unmatched. Looked up from germline, CDR1 is SGHRS and CDR2 is YFSETQ. The CDR3 is 14 residues long. CDR3 amino acids: CASSFDRGSNEQFF. DNA of the CDR3: TGCGCCAGCAGCTTTGACAGGGGGAGTAATGAGCAGTTCTTC.

The V and J genes are TRBV19 and TRBJ2-7, with D possibly matching TRBD2 (6 bases). This CDR3 spans 14 amino acids. Germline V gives CDR1 LNHDA, CDR2 SQIVND (reference sequence). Trimming left V 5 bases short and J 7 bases short, with 18 bases between. As DNA, the CDR3 is TGTGCCAGTAGTCCAGATGGGATCGCGGGGGAGCAGTACTTC. Its translation: CASSPDGIAGEQYF.

This clone was seen a handful of times. The chain couples TRBV5-1 to TRBJ2-2, with D perhaps TRBD1 (6 bases). The germline V and J ends were trimmed by 4 bases and 4 bases, with 14 bases remaining between them. Germline V CDR1 and CDR2: SGHRS, YFSETQ. CDR3 size: 15 residues. The CDR3 reads CASSIRQEPTGELFF. For the CDR3, the DNA is TGCGCCAGCAGCATTCGACAGGAGCCCACCGGGGAGCTGTTTTTT.

This clone was detected only a few times. The chain links TRBV5-5 to TRBJ2-6, with 8 bases lining up with TRBD1. The V and J ends lost 8 bases and 15 bases, in that order; junction bases with no gene match: 13. This CDR3 comprises 13 residues. The germline gives CDR1 SGHKS, CDR2 YYEKEE (reference sequence). CDR3 DNA sequence: TGTGCCAGTTCCTCGGGACAGGCTCCGGGCCTGACTTTC. Its protein is CASSSGQAPGLTF.

This clone turned up a few times. The genes are TRBV29-1 and TRBJ1-1; 7 bases fit TRBD1. Germline CDR1 is SQVTM and CDR2 is ANQGSEA. J gave up 7 bases and V 5 bases, and 7 bases lay outside the gene matches. The CDR3 is 12 amino acids. The CDR3 sequence: CSVISGTDEAFF. In DNA, the CDR3 is TGCAGCGTTATCTCCGGGACAGATGAAGCTTTCTTT.

The chain combines TRBV5-1 with TRBJ2-2; D uncertain. This CDR3 has 15 amino acids. V shed 1 base and J shed 4 bases, with 11 bases lying between them. In germline, CDR1 is SGHRS, CDR2 YFSETQ. The CDR3 reads CASSLSQRGTGELFF. CDR3 DNA sequence: TGCGCCAGCAGCTTGTCCCAGCGTGGCACCGGGGAGCTGTTTTTT.

This clone was counted a few times. The chain uses TRBV30 and TRBJ2-7; D is uncertain. V dropped 3 bases and J dropped 7 bases, with 10 bases sitting between them. The CDR3 runs 11 residues. Germline CDR1 and CDR2: GTSNPN and SVGIG (reference sequence). The CDR3 DNA sequence: TGTGCCTGGAGCGCACAGTTGGAGCAGTACTTC. This codes for CAWSAQLEQYF.

Only a few counts were recorded for this clone. The chain carries TRBV4-1 and TRBJ1-1; 8 bases line up with TRBD1. The germline CDR1 and CDR2 sequences are MGHRA and YSYEKL. J gave up 1 base and V 1 base, and 5 bases lay outside the gene matches. CDR3 length: 16 amino acids. CDR3 sequence reads: CASSQGPGGWNTEAFF. In nucleotides, the CDR3 is TGCGCCAGCAGCCAAGGACCAGGGGGCTGGAACACTGAAGCTTTCTTT.

Many counts were recorded for this clone. V and J are TRBV7-9 and TRBJ2-7, with D hard to call. Germline lookup yields CDR1 SEHNR and CDR2 FQNEAQ (reference sequence). V lost 5 bases and J 4 bases, leaving 18 bases between the germline ends. The CDR3 sequence is 15 residues long. Here the CDR3 DNA reads TGTGCCAGCAGCAAATCCGAGGCAAGCCCATACGAGCAGTACTTC. Its translation: CASSKSEASPYEQYF.

This clone turned up a few times. The CDR3 here is CAISRIGGEYGYTF. The CDR3 coding sequence is TGTGCCATCAGTCGAATCGGAGGGGAGTATGGCTACACCTTC. The rearrangement links TRBV10-3 to TRBJ1-2, with a weak D call TRBD1 (5 bases). CDR1 and CDR2 (germline): ENHRY, SYGVKD. The CDR3 loop spans 14 amino acids. V lost 5 bases and J lost 5, with 15 bases in between.